The rows below give T cell receptor beta chains drawn from one sample of a study of T cell responses to AZD1222 COVID-19 vaccine. Repertoires were generated with immunoSEQ multiplex PCR, while TCRdb's copy carries only in-frame clones and drops some. The sample shows roughly 85,000 clones, 88% of them seen only once. Sample: peripheral blood, taken on day 0 of MenACWY control vaccination. The source is an adult in good health. The CDR3 runs from the conserved cysteine through the conserved F or W. D genes are given only for firm matches. Clone size, where shown, is once, few, many, or a class for clones that have expanded.

size,J,D,V,DNA,CDR3
.,TRBJ1-1,.,TRBV2,TGTGCCAGCAGTGTCCGCACTGAAGCTTTCTTT,CASSVRTEAFF
.,TRBJ2-6,TRBD1,TRBV6-4,TGTGCCAGCAGCCGGGACAGCTATCGATCTGGGGCCAACGTCCTGACTTTC,CASSRDSYRSGANVLTF
.,TRBJ1-2,TRBD1,TRBV18,TGTGCCAGCTCACCAGCTACAACAGGGGAGAGTAACTATGGCTACACCTTC,CASSPATTGESNYGYTF
.,TRBJ2-3,.,TRBV7-2,TGTGCCAGCAGCTTAATCGGCGGGGGCACAGATACGCAGTATTTT,CASSLIGGGTDTQYF
.,TRBJ2-3,.,TRBV11-3,TGTGCCAGCAGCTTAGGAATGCAGGGGGGAGATACGCAGTATTTT,CASSLGMQGGDTQYF
once,TRBJ1-1,.,TRBV19,TGTGCCAGTAGTATAGCTCCTGGGGTCGCTTTCTTT,CASSIAPGVAFF
.,TRBJ2-2,.,TRBV3-1/TRBV3-2,TGTGCCAGCAGCCGCCGGCCCACCGGGGAGCTGTTTTTT,CASSRRPTGELFF
.,TRBJ2-2,.,TRBV7-2,TGTGCCAGCAGCTCCTGGACCACGACCGGGGAGCTGTTTTTT,CASSSWTTTGELFF
few,TRBJ2-1,.,TRBV18,TGTGCCAGCTCACCGTCTCAGACCTACAATGAGCAGTTCTTC,CASSPSQTYNEQFF
.,TRBJ2-5,TRBD2,TRBV5-6,TGTGCCAGCAGCCTGAGCGGGGGTTCCGAAACCCAGTACTTC,CASSLSGGSETQYF
.,TRBJ2-7,.,TRBV28,TGTGCCAGCAGTCCTAGACTGGCCGAGCAGTACTTC,CASSPRLAEQYF
.,TRBJ1-2,.,TRBV30,TGTGCCTGGGACCTCGCAGGGAACTATGGCTACACCTTC,CAWDLAGNYGYTF
.,TRBJ1-5,TRBD1,TRBV12-3/TRBV12-4,TGTGCCAGCAGTTTAGCGGACAGGGTCACGGATTTT,CASSLADRVTDF
.,TRBJ1-2,TRBD1,TRBV19,TGTGCCAGTAGTATAGAAGGGGACAGCGGTGGCTACACCTTC,CASSIEGDSGGYTF
few,TRBJ1-1,.,TRBV6-5,TGTGCCAGCAGTTACAAGGCCAGGGGGAACACTGAAGCTTTCTTT,CASSYKARGNTEAFF
few,TRBJ2-5,TRBD2,TRBV7-2,TGTGCCAGCAGCATTCCTAGCGGGGGGGCGGGAGAGACCCAGTACTTC,CASSIPSGGAGETQYF
.,TRBJ1-5,TRBD1,TRBV7-3,TGTGCCAGCAGCTTCCCTTCAACCGGGACAGGGACCCATAGCAATCAGCCCCAGCATTTT,CASSFPSTGTGTHSNQPQHF
once,TRBJ2-5,.,TRBV18,TGTGCCAGCTCACCACCCTCTATTGAGACCCAGTACTTC,CASSPPSIETQYF
.,TRBJ2-2,.,TRBV5-1,TGCGCCAGCAGGTCTGGAGGCACCGGGGAGCTGTTTTTT,CASRSGGTGELFF
.,TRBJ1-5,.,TRBV28,TGTGCCAGCAGACAGGCAGGGAGACGTGATCAGCCCCAGCATTTT,CASRQAGRRDQPQHF
.,TRBJ2-7,TRBD2,TRBV7-9,TGTGCCAGCAGCCGCGGGACTAGCGGCTACGAGCAGTACTTC,CASSRGTSGYEQYF
.,TRBJ1-2,.,TRBV4-2,TGTGCCAGCAGCCAAGAGCAGGGGCGGGGGGGTGGCTACACCTTC,CASSQEQGRGGGYTF
few,TRBJ2-5,TRBD2,TRBV5-1,TGCGCCAGCAGCTTAATCGTCCGCGGGGGGGATCAAGAGACCCAGTACTTC,CASSLIVRGGDQETQYF
.,TRBJ1-4,TRBD1,TRBV7-9,TGTGCCAGCAGCGTACCCTCCCCGGGACAGTCTAATGAAAAACTGTTTTTT,CASSVPSPGQSNEKLFF
.,TRBJ2-3,.,TRBV11-1,TGTGCCAGCAGCTTAACGGTCGCAGATACGCAGTATTTT,CASSLTVADTQYF
.,TRBJ2-7,TRBD1,TRBV6-5,TGTGCCAGCAGTTACGGGGGACAGAGTTTCTACGAGCAGTACTTC,CASSYGGQSFYEQYF
.,TRBJ2-3,TRBD2,TRBV29-1,TGCAGCGTTGTACGAGCGGGGGTTGGTACAGATACGCAGTATTTT,CSVVRAGVGTDTQYF
.,TRBJ1-2,TRBD1,TRBV24-1,TGTGCCACCAGCAGGACAGGGGACGGCTACACCTTC,CATSRTGDGYTF
.,TRBJ1-2,.,TRBV6-5,TGTGCCACCCAGACAGGAAACTATGGCTACACCTTC,CATQTGNYGYTF
.,TRBJ2-2,.,TRBV30,TGTGCCTGGAGGATATACCGAACCGGGGAGCTGTTTTTT,CAWRIYRTGELFF
.,TRBJ2-5,TRBD1,TRBV6-5,TGTGCCAGCACCCCAGGGGGCAGGGCTGGGGAGACCCAGTACTTC,CASTPGGRAGETQYF
.,TRBJ1-2,.,TRBV7-8,TGTGCCAGCAGCCCGACAGCAAGCATTAACTATGGCTACACCTTC,CASSPTASINYGYTF
.,TRBJ2-1,.,TRBV30,TGTGCCTGGAGTGTAACTACCTCCAGGGGACAGCAGTTCTTC,CAWSVTTSRGQQFF
.,TRBJ2-6,TRBD1,TRBV28,TGTGCCAGCGGAGGACAGGGGGCGCCTGGGGCCAACGTCCTGACTTTC,CASGGQGAPGANVLTF
.,TRBJ2-2,.,TRBV6-1,TGTGCCAGCAGTGAACGTGGGGTGACCGGGGAGCTGTTTTTT,CASSERGVTGELFF
once,TRBJ2-2,.,TRBV5-4,TGTGCCAGCAGCTTAGGGCCGGGCTCACCGTTTTTT,CASSLGPGSPFF
once,TRBJ1-1,TRBD1,TRBV27,TGTGCCAGCACACGACAGGGTCAAAACACTGAAGCTTTCTTT,CASTRQGQNTEAFF
once,TRBJ1-2,TRBD1,TRBV14,TGTGCCAGCAGCCCCGGACAGGGGTACTATGGCTACACCTTC,CASSPGQGYYGYTF
.,TRBJ2-3,.,TRBV27,TGTGCCAGCAGTTTAGTAGGCGGGGCGCAGTATTTT,CASSLVGGAQYF
.,TRBJ1-2,TRBD1,TRBV19,TGTGCCAGTAGTACCCGGGACAGAGGCAACTATGGCTACACCTTC,CASSTRDRGNYGYTF
.,TRBJ2-1,TRBD2,TRBV5-1,TGCGCCAGCAGCTTGGGGGACTACCGGGATGAGCAGTTCTTC,CASSLGDYRDEQFF